The sequence of this TCR beta chain was determined in a study of blood T cell repertoires in COVID-19. For the study at large: From the United States, Italy and Spain came samples of acute and convalescent COVID-19. In each case, the material was cDNA or gDNA derived from T cells, B-cell-depleted T cells, or PBMCs.

The germline CDR1 and CDR2 sequences are KGHDR and SFDVKD. This CDR3 comprises 11 residues. V gave up 7 bases and J gave up 7 bases, with 7 bases separating them. Libraries were prepared by immunoSEQ multiplex PCR; TCRdb keeps only in-frame clonotypes and omits some of them. Of around 170,000 clones in the sample, about 87% were seen once. The TCR was taken from a woman in her thirties with acute or convalescent COVID-19. The sample consisted of peripheral blood. The rearrangement uses TRBV24-1 and TRBJ2-1, with D perhaps TRBD1 (6 bases). In nucleotides, the CDR3 is TGTGCCACCAGGGGGGCGAATGAGCAGTTCTTC. The encoded protein is CATRGANEQFF.